The 30 T cell receptor beta chains presented below share a single source sample, sequenced in a study of CD8+ T cells in alopecia areata. Treatment meaning: oral pan-JAK inhibitor, 5-10 mg twice daily. RNA extraction was followed by reverse transcription into cDNA, which acted as the sequencing template. This table comes from immunoSEQ multiplex PCR, and its TCRdb copy is limited to in-frame clones, with some not included. This sample has some 190,000 clones; around 49% occur once, and the top ten carry over 9%. The sample in question was CD8+ T cells sorted from blood, obtained around week 53, from a patient treated with tofacitinib. These receptors came from a human donor with alopecia areata.

The chain couples TRBV6-5 to TRBJ2-3; 7 positions match TRBD2. Losses at the gene ends were 3 bases for V and 1 base for J; bases not matched to a gene: 4. In germline, CDR1 is MNHEY, CDR2 SVGAGI. The CDR3 loop spans 15 amino acids. The DNA of the CDR3 is TGTGCCAGCAGTTATCTAGCGGAACGCACAGATACGCAGTATTTT. Encoded protein: CASSYLAERTDTQYF.

This clone was found a few times. V is TRBV25-1 and J is TRBJ2-7; D assignment may be TRBD1 or TRBD2 (5 bases each). The germline CDR1 and CDR2 sequences are MGHDK and SYGVNS. Deletions cut 6 bases from V and 2 bases from J, with 14 bases between. The CDR3 has 14 residues. CDR3 in amino acids: CASRGTVSAYEQYF. For the CDR3, the DNA is TGTGCCAGCAGGGGGACGGTTTCGGCCTACGAGCAGTACTTC.

The chain has TRBV6-1 and TRBJ1-6; D unclear. Trimming took 2 bases from V and 5 from J, leaving 10 bases between them. Looked up from germline, CDR1 is MNHNS and CDR2 is SASEGT. The CDR3 spans 15 residues. This CDR3 is CASSETGGDNSPLHF. In DNA, the CDR3 is TGTGCCAGCAGTGAAACGGGCGGAGATAATTCACCCCTCCACTTT.

The J gene is TRBJ2-1, the V gene TRBV7-9, with TRBD1 as a possible D gene (5 bases). Germline lookup yields CDR1 SEHNR and CDR2 FQNEAQ (reference sequence). The CDR3 has 14 residues. V lost 5 bases to trimming and J lost 8 bases, with 16 bases between them. The CDR3 loop reads CASSHPDSPYEQFF. The CDR3, as DNA: TGTGCCAGCAGCCATCCAGACAGCCCTTATGAGCAGTTCTTC.

The V and J genes are TRBV5-1 and TRBJ1-5; D is perhaps TRBD1 (5 bases). Per the germline V gene, CDR1 is SGHRS and CDR2 is YFSETQ. With 0 bases removed from V and 5 bases from J, the gap between germline ends came to 9 bases. The CDR3 consists of 14 residues. As DNA, the CDR3 is TGCGCCAGCAGCTTGGGAGGGGCCCATCAGCCCCAGCATTTT. Amino acids: CASSLGGAHQPQHF.

The CDR3 loop reads CASSKDSSNTGELFF. The CDR3 DNA sequence: TGTGCCAGCAGCAAGGACAGCTCGAACACCGGGGAGCTGTTTTTT. The J gene is TRBJ2-2, the V gene TRBV7-9; a weak D match, TRBD1 (6 bases). CDR3 length: 15 residues. Germline CDR1 SEHNR, CDR2 FQNEAQ (reference sequence). Trimming stripped 5 bases from V and 0 bases from J, with 10 bases between.

The chain uses TRBV7-6 and TRBJ2-7; D tentatively reads TRBD1 or TRBD2 (5 bases each). This CDR3 is 15 amino acids long. With 0 bases removed from V and 2 bases from J, the gap between germline ends came to 11 bases. CDR1 is SGHVS and CDR2 is FNYEAQ in the germline V gene. The CDR3 bases are TGTGCCAGCAGCTTAGCGAGGGGTGTAACCTACGAGCAGTACTTC. This gives the protein CASSLARGVTYEQYF.

This clone came up once. The rearrangement joins TRBV5-6 to TRBJ2-3; D gene unclear. Germline loops: CDR1 SGHDT, CDR2 YYEEEE. CDR3 length equals 13 residues. Trimming removed 4 bases from V and 4 bases from J, with 10 bases in between. CDR3 loop: CASSPGVPDTQYF. The DNA of the CDR3 is TGTGCCAGCAGCCCGGGCGTTCCAGATACGCAGTATTTT.

This clone was counted only a few times. The chain has TRBV29-1 and TRBJ2-7; D not resolved. The CDR3 loop spans 14 amino acids. V was trimmed by 2 bases and J by 1 base, leaving 12 bases between them. Germline assignment: CDR1 SQVTM and CDR2 ANQGSEA. Here the CDR3 reads CSVEIRVGSYEQYF. The CDR3 DNA follows: TGCAGCGTTGAAATAAGGGTCGGGTCCTACGAGCAGTACTTC.

This clone was seen a handful of times. The chain recombines TRBV27 with TRBJ2-2; the D gene is possibly TRBD1 (6 bases). V was pared by 5 bases and J by 5 bases, with 9 bases between. CDR1 and CDR2 from the germline V gene are MNHEY and SMNVEV (reference sequence). This CDR3 is built from 13 residues. The CDR3 DNA reads TGTGCCAGCAGTACAGGGCCGACCGGGGAGCTGTTTTTT. This sequence encodes CASSTGPTGELFF.

The chain carries TRBV4-1 and TRBJ2-6; no reliable D call. The CDR3 loop spans 16 amino acids. Trimming pared 0 bases from V and 1 base from J, leaving 7 bases between. Germline CDR1 MGHRA, CDR2 YSYEKL. The CDR3 reads CASSQESGSGANVLTF. CDR3 DNA: TGCGCCAGCAGCCAAGAAAGTGGGTCTGGGGCCAACGTCCTGACTTTC.

V gene TRBV15 combines with J gene TRBJ2-3; 9 bases line up with TRBD2. This CDR3 is 15 amino acids long. Trimming removed 5 bases from V and 3 bases from J; junction bases left unmatched: 6. The germline V gene has CDR1 LNHNV and CDR2 YYDKDF (reference sequence). The CDR3 loop is CATSGGSGGTDTQYF. The CDR3 DNA reads as TGTGCCACCAGCGGGGGGAGCGGGGGGACAGATACGCAGTATTTT.

The sample holds a few counts of this clone. This sequence joins TRBV19 and TRBJ2-2, with TRBD1 as a possible D gene (6 bases). V shed 1 base and J shed 4 bases, with 13 bases lying between them. CDR1 LNHDA and CDR2 SQIVND come from the germline V gene (reference sequence). This CDR3 spans 16 amino acids. This CDR3 is CASSIVPGHGTGELFF. As DNA, the CDR3 is TGTGCCAGTAGTATAGTCCCGGGACACGGCACCGGGGAGCTGTTTTTT.

The rearrangement links TRBV29-1 to TRBJ2-5, with D perhaps given as TRBD1 or TRBD2 (6 bases each). The J call may be faulty, since TRBJ2-7 better matches the DNA end. This CDR3 has 12 amino acids. The germline CDR1 and CDR2 sequences are SQVTM and ANQGSEA. The CDR3 is CSGGAGKYEQYF. CDR3 in DNA: TGCAGCGGGGGGGCAGGGAAGTACGAGCAGTACTTC.

V gene TRBV30 combines with J gene TRBJ2-7; TRBD2 might be the D (5 bases). Trimming removed 5 bases at V and 2 bases at J, with 13 bases between. From germline, CDR1 is GTSNPN and CDR2 SVGIG (reference sequence). The CDR3 contains 13 residues. CDR3 nucleotides: TGTGCCTGGGCCCTGGACGGGACCTACGAGCAGTACTTC. This sequence encodes CAWALDGTYEQYF.

This clone appeared a few times. The rearrangement links TRBV13 to TRBJ1-1; D is unresolved. Trimming cost V 0 bases and J 1 base, with 9 bases left between them. The CDR3 length is 15 residues. The germline gives CDR1 PRHDT, CDR2 FYEKMQ (reference sequence). CDR3 protein: CASSLGEGSNTEAFF. CDR3 DNA: TGTGCCAGCAGCTTAGGGGAGGGCTCGAACACTGAAGCTTTCTTT. Combining the CDR3 with reference TRBV13 and TRBJ1-1 gives the whole variable domain AAGVIQSPRHLIKEKRETATLKCYPIPRHDTVYWYQQGPGQDPQFLISFYEKMQSDKGSIPDRFSAQQFSDYHSELNMSSLELGDSALYFCASSLGEGSNTEAFFGQGTRLTVV.

This clone came up a few times. The CDR3 nucleotides read TGTGCCAGCAGGGAACCCGGGACAGGGGTCGGTGGCTACACCTTC. Translated: CASREPGTGVGGYTF. The chain is built from TRBV6-1 and TRBJ1-2; 10 bases fit TRBD1. Trimming removed 6 bases from V and 7 bases from J; junction bases left unmatched: 11. CDR1 and CDR2 (germline): MNHNS, SASEGT. The CDR3 totals 15 residues.

This clone has just a few counts. The genes are TRBV19 and TRBJ2-2, with D unresolved. Per the germline V gene, CDR1 is LNHDA and CDR2 is SQIVND (reference sequence). The CDR3 length is 13 residues. The V end lost 4 bases, the J end lost 0 bases, and 3 bases lay between the germline ends. The CDR3 sequence is CASSNPNTGELFF. The CDR3 nucleotides are TGTGCCAGTAGTAACCCGAACACCGGGGAGCTGTTTTTT.

V and J are TRBV10-3 and TRBJ1-6; D unresolved. V was shortened by 7 bases and J by 15 bases, with 13 bases between the two germline ends. CDR1 is ENHRY, CDR2 SYGVKD, per germline. The length of the CDR3 is 11 residues. The CDR3 DNA sequence: TGTGCCATCATGGTGGGAGGGTACCTCCACTTT. This codes for CAIMVGGYLHF.

There are a few counts of this clone. The rearrangement links TRBV7-8 to TRBJ2-7; D is perhaps TRBD2 (6 bases). Germline CDR1 and CDR2: SGHVS and FQNEAQ. V was cut by 4 bases and J by 2 bases, with 21 bases left in between. CDR3 length: 17 residues. CDR3 loop: CASSSPVWAGPTYEQYF. CDR3 bases: TGTGCCAGCAGCTCCCCGGTCTGGGCGGGGCCTACCTACGAGCAGTACTTC.

The V call is TRBV5-1, the J call TRBJ1-1; possible D gene TRBD1, 5 bases. V was clipped by 4 bases and J by 8 bases, with 15 bases between them. Germline CDR1 SGHRS, CDR2 YFSETQ. This CDR3 is built from 13 residues. As DNA, the CDR3 is TGCGCCAGCAGCATGGGACGCCTACCCGAAGCTTTCTTT. As protein: CASSMGRLPEAFF.

This rearrangement joins TRBV19 to TRBJ2-2; unclear D gene. Germline CDR1 and CDR2: LNHDA and SQIVND (reference sequence). The CDR3 has 16 residues. Trimming cost V 3 bases and J 2 bases, with 13 bases left between them. The CDR3 spells CASSILRQTNTGELFF. The CDR3 bases are TGTGCCAGTAGTATCTTACGGCAGACTAACACCGGGGAGCTGTTTTTT.

CDR3 DNA sequence: TGCGCCAGCAGCCGGGGGGCCGAGGGGAGAGGTCAGCCCCAGCATTTT. Amino acids: CASSRGAEGRGQPQHF. The chain carries TRBV4-1 and TRBJ1-5, with D perhaps matching TRBD1 (6 bases). This CDR3 comprises 16 residues. Trimming pared 4 bases from V and 6 bases from J, leaving 19 bases between. CDR1 and CDR2 from the germline V gene are MGHRA and YSYEKL.

V is TRBV2 and J is TRBJ2-7, with 8 bases that match TRBD2. The CDR3 loop spans 16 amino acids. The germline gives CDR1 SNHLY, CDR2 FYNNEI. With V trimmed by 5 bases and J by 3 bases, 12 bases remained unmatched. This CDR3 is CASSPGRGLVGYEQYF. The CDR3 coding sequence is TGTGCCAGCAGTCCGGGACGGGGACTAGTGGGCTACGAGCAGTACTTC.

This clone has only one observation. The chain uses TRBV27 and TRBJ2-7; D unresolved. Looked up from germline, CDR1 is MNHEY and CDR2 is SMNVEV (reference sequence). Trimming cost V 3 bases and J 6 bases, with 18 bases left between them. The CDR3 is made up of 15 amino acids. The chain's CDR3 is CASSFLAAVRVEQYF. In nucleotides, the CDR3 is TGTGCCAGCAGTTTCCTGGCGGCCGTACGGGTCGAGCAGTACTTC.

The chain employs TRBV2 and TRBJ2-2, with D perhaps TRBD1 (5 bases). The germline CDR1 and CDR2 sequences are SNHLY and FYNNEI. This CDR3 comprises 15 residues. V dropped 1 base and J dropped 2 bases, with 8 bases sitting between them. The CDR3 protein is CASSEGQINTGELFF. Here the CDR3 DNA reads TGTGCCAGCAGTGAAGGACAGATTAACACCGGGGAGCTGTTTTTT.

V is TRBV5-1 and J is TRBJ2-3; D is possibly TRBD1 (6 bases). Looked up from germline, CDR1 is SGHRS and CDR2 is YFSETQ. The CDR3 runs to 14 residues. V lost 5 bases, J lost 4 bases, and 14 bases lay in between. The CDR3 region is CASSPYRVADTQYF. The DNA for the CDR3 is TGCGCCAGCAGTCCCTACAGGGTCGCAGATACGCAGTATTTT.

Turning to this clone: Other DNA sequences in this specimen translate into the identical CDR3. The V and J genes are TRBV29-1 and TRBJ2-3, with TRBD2 as a possible D gene (6 bases). The CDR3 has 13 residues. Germline CDR1 is SQVTM and CDR2 is ANQGSEA. Between the trimmed V and J ends, which lost 3 bases and 2 bases, there was a span of 9 bases. CDR3 protein: CSVEGGSTDTQYF. In DNA form, the CDR3 reads TGCAGCGTTGAGGGGGGTTCCACAGATACGCAGTATTTT.

This chain connects TRBV11-3 to TRBJ1-1; D is unclear. The CDR3 covers 13 residues. Trimming cost V 5 bases and J 5 bases, with 12 bases left between them. From germline, CDR1 is SGHNT and CDR2 YENEEA. This chain's CDR3 is CASSLHGVTEAFF. The CDR3 region has the DNA TGTGCCAGCAGCCTGCACGGCGTGACTGAAGCTTTCTTT. The whole variable domain, remainder taken from reference TRBV11-3 and TRBJ1-1, is EAGVVQSPRYKIIEKKQPVAFWCNPISGHNTLYWYLQNLGQGPELLIRYENEEAVDDSQLPKDRFSAERLKGVDSTLKIQPAELGDSAVYLCASSLHGVTEAFFGQGTRLTVV.

This clone was seen only a few times. V and J are TRBV13 and TRBJ2-3, with a tentative D call TRBD2 (5 bases). The V end was cut by 5 bases, the J end by 3 bases, with 12 bases between. CDR3 length: 14 amino acids. CDR1 PRHDT and CDR2 FYEKMQ come from the germline V gene (reference sequence). CDR3 sequence reads: CASSPRWETDTQYF. The CDR3 DNA reads as TGTGCCAGCAGCCCCCGTTGGGAGACAGATACGCAGTATTTT.